These 16 T cell receptor beta chains were all obtained from the same sample, sequenced in a study of early stage breast cancer tumors. TCRdb's copy holds only in-frame clones and misses some; the assay was immunoSEQ multiplex PCR. This sample carries around 60,000 clones, about 80% of them seen once, and the ten largest clones take nearly 3.5%. The sequencing sample was made of blood. Receptors originate from a person aged 30 to 39 with breast cancer.

The chain joins TRBV7-9 to TRBJ2-1, with no clear D. Germline lookup yields CDR1 SEHNR and CDR2 FQNEAQ (reference sequence). Trimming left V 2 bases short and J 9 bases short, with 2 bases between. This CDR3 is 10 amino acids long. CDR3 DNA: TGTGCCAGCAGCTTAACTGAGCAGTTCTTC. This translates into CASSLTEQFF.

The chain is built from TRBV10-1 and TRBJ2-3; a possible D gene is TRBD1 (6 bases). This CDR3 region has 15 residues. Germline V gene sequence: CDR1 WNHNN, CDR2 SYGVQD (reference sequence). V dropped 3 bases and J dropped 2 bases, with 12 bases sitting between them. The CDR3 DNA reads as TGCGCCAGCAGTGATCATGGACAGCCCACAGATACGCAGTATTTT. It translates to CASSDHGQPTDTQYF.

The chain carries TRBV29-1 and TRBJ1-2; D is perhaps TRBD1 (5 bases). The CDR3 loop spans 13 amino acids. CDR1 is SQVTM and CDR2 is ANQGSEA in the germline V gene. V lost 4 bases and J lost 0, with 9 bases in between. CDR3 sequence reads: CSVGTGSNYGYTF. The CDR3 DNA reads as TGCAGCGTTGGCACAGGCTCTAACTATGGCTACACCTTC.

V is TRBV7-9 and J is TRBJ2-5, with TRBD1 matching 11 bases. CDR3 size: 15 residues. From germline, CDR1 is SEHNR and CDR2 FQNEAQ (reference sequence). J gave up 2 bases and V 5 bases, and 4 bases lay outside the gene matches. CDR3 DNA: TGTGCCAGCAGCCCGGGACAGGGGGTTCAAGAGACCCAGTACTTC. Its translation is CASSPGQGVQETQYF.

The V gene is TRBV19, the J gene TRBJ2-5; D is perhaps TRBD1 or TRBD2 (6 bases each). The germline V gene encodes CDR1 LNHDA and CDR2 SQIVND (reference sequence). V lost 6 bases and J 5 bases, leaving 13 bases between the germline ends. CDR3 length: 13 amino acids. The CDR3 DNA is TGTGCCAGTAGATCGGGGGCGGGGGAGACCCAGTACTTC. It is translated as CASRSGAGETQYF.

The chain uses TRBV10-2 and TRBJ1-6; D is ambiguous. CDR1 WSHSY and CDR2 SAAADI come from the germline V gene. V dropped 6 bases and J dropped 3 bases, with 15 bases sitting between them. The CDR3 runs to 16 residues. CDR3 DNA: TGCGCCAGCAGGGCCCTGGAGGGAGTCTATAATTCACCCCTCCACTTT. Encoded protein: CASRALEGVYNSPLHF.

V usage is TRBV6-1 and J usage is TRBJ1-4; D is unresolved. The CDR3 has 14 residues. CDR1 MNHNS and CDR2 SASEGT come from the germline V gene. V was trimmed by 8 bases and J by 12 bases, leaving 22 bases between them. The CDR3: CASGREGGVGELFF. DNA for the CDR3: TGTGCCAGCGGGAGAGAGGGTGGCGTAGGTGAACTGTTTTTT.

The rearrangement joins TRBV27 to TRBJ1-2; possible D gene TRBD1, 5 bases. V lost 3 bases and J lost 8, with 16 bases in between. Germline-derived CDR1 and CDR2 are MNHEY and SMNVEV (reference sequence). The CDR3 sequence is 14 residues long. CDR3 bases: TGTGCCAGCAGTTTTGGGGGGAATCGACGAGGCTACACCTTC. Translating it yields CASSFGGNRRGYTF.

The chain uses TRBV7-3 and TRBJ2-3; 11 bases are shared with TRBD2. The CDR3 length is 18 residues. Per germline, CDR1 SGHTA and CDR2 FQGTGA. V was clipped by 5 bases and J by 3 bases; unmatched bases: 13. CDR3 in amino acids: CASSPIGGTSGWTDTQYF. The CDR3 DNA reads as TGTGCCAGCAGCCCAATTGGGGGGACTAGCGGTTGGACAGATACGCAGTATTTT.

The rearrangement joins TRBV29-1 to TRBJ2-4, with D possibly being TRBD1 (6 bases). This CDR3 region has 13 residues. The V gene's germline CDR1 is SQVTM and CDR2 ANQGSEA. V lost 6 bases and J lost 5, with 14 bases in between. CDR3 in amino acids: CSVEQGGENIQYF. Written as DNA, the CDR3 is TGCAGCGTAGAACAGGGTGGGGAAAACATTCAGTACTTC.

This clone was counted a few times. The chain couples TRBV19 to TRBJ1-2; D perhaps matches TRBD1 (6 bases). Trimming pared 7 bases from V and 6 bases from J, leaving 12 bases between. The germline gives CDR1 LNHDA, CDR2 SQIVND (reference sequence). The CDR3 totals 12 residues. The CDR3 sequence: CASIGGSDGYTF. The CDR3, as DNA: TGTGCCAGTATAGGGGGGTCGGATGGCTACACCTTC.

The chain uses TRBV2 and TRBJ1-4, with D maybe TRBD1 (6 bases). V was cut by 0 bases and J by 4 bases, with 9 bases left in between. The germline V gene encodes CDR1 SNHLY and CDR2 FYNNEI. The CDR3 runs to 15 residues. In nucleotides, the CDR3 is TGTGCCAGCAGTGAAGCCGGGGGACATAATGAAAAACTGTTTTTT. The encoded protein is CASSEAGGHNEKLFF.

Notes on this clone: The junction shows a germline mismatch at one end, possibly a read error. V gene TRBV7-7 combines with J gene TRBJ2-5; no reliable D call. CDR1 is SSHAT, CDR2 FNYEAQ, per germline (reference sequence). This CDR3 is built from 13 residues. CDR3 nucleotides: TGTGCTAGCAGCTCCGGGTTGCAAGAGACCCAGTACTTC. Translation: CASSSGLQETQYF.

The V and J genes are TRBV7-2 and TRBJ1-2; no clear D gene. The V end lost 5 bases, the J end lost 7 bases, and 14 bases lay between the germline ends. CDR1 SGHTA and CDR2 FQGNSA come from the germline V gene. CDR3 length: 13 residues. Here the CDR3 DNA reads TGTGCCAGCAGCCCCGTGGTTTCTTCTGGCTACACCTTC. Translated: CASSPVVSSGYTF.

The gene calls are TRBV4-1 and TRBJ1-4; D unresolved. Germline loops: CDR1 MGHRA, CDR2 YSYEKL. The CDR3 loop spans 14 amino acids. V lost 3 bases and J lost 4, with 9 bases in between. The CDR3 sequence: CASSQAGFNEKLFF. The CDR3 DNA reads as TGCGCCAGCAGCCAGGCGGGGTTTAATGAAAAACTGTTTTTT.

The chain has TRBV7-9 and TRBJ2-5; the D gene is possibly TRBD1 (5 bases). Germline CDR1 and CDR2: SEHNR and FQNEAQ (reference sequence). V dropped 5 bases and J dropped 4 bases, with 29 bases sitting between them. The CDR3 runs 19 residues. Here the CDR3 reads CASSPLWLNRIGPRETQYF. The CDR3 nucleotides are TGTGCCAGCAGCCCGCTCTGGCTGAACAGGATAGGTCCCCGAGAGACCCAGTACTTC.